This section outlines one T cell receptor (beta chain) sequence together with its context. Antigen unknown. Method: immunoSEQ multiplex PCR; TCRdb's copy keeps in-frame clones and lacks some. The data hold 40,000 to 55,000 clones, with around 95% observed a single time. The data are from a study of graft-versus-host responses after intestinal transplantation. Background on the study: Transplantation in recipients was multivisceral, liver-intestinal, or isolated intestinal. Recipients were all induced with anti-thymocyte globulin, then given tacrolimus and steroids for 2 to 3 years.

Overall study findings and caveats: Peak circulating GvH clone levels tracked with early post-transplant HvG declines. Subjects displaying graft-donor T cell macrochimerism possessed elevated graft-versus-host to host-versus-graft clonal ratios inside allografts.

V was shortened by 2 bases and J by 2 bases, with 7 bases between the two germline ends. The CDR3 has 12 residues. CDR1 GTSNPN and CDR2 SVGIG come from the germline V gene (reference sequence). Sequencing used unstimulated CD8+ T cells sorted from spleen or lymph node cells, obtained before transplant. This TCR derives from a human donor who was the organ donor for an intestinal transplant. This sequence joins TRBV30 and TRBJ2-7; no clear D gene. The CDR3 spells CAWSSRAYEQYF. In DNA, the CDR3 is TGTGCCTGGAGTAGTCGGGCCTACGAGCAGTACTTC.